The source of this T cell receptor (beta chain) is a study of beta chain features in type 1 diabetes. Germline loops: CDR1 MNHEY, CDR2 SMNVEV (reference sequence). The V and J ends lost 3 bases and 0 bases respectively, with 3 bases between them. CDR3 length: 14 residues. The study reverse transcribed the entire isolated RNA, so it sequenced expressed TCRB transcripts. Generated by immunoSEQ multiplex PCR, the TCRdb table keeps only in-frame clones and is missing some. This sample yields about 280,000 clones, of which approximately 15% are seen a single time; about 0.014% belongs to the top ten. The table lists this clone with a few counts. What it recognizes is unknown. Whole-study results and caveats: TCRB CDR3s were moderately but significantly shorter in Type 1 diabetes patients in all four CD4+ subsets.

The receptor's source is a man aged 18 to 35 with type 1 diabetes. The sequencing sample was made of naive CD4+ T cells from blood. V is TRBV27 and J is TRBJ2-6; unclear D gene. The CDR3 spells CASSFYSGANVLTF. CDR3 nucleotides: TGTGCCAGCAGTTTTTACTCTGGGGCCAACGTCCTGACTTTC.